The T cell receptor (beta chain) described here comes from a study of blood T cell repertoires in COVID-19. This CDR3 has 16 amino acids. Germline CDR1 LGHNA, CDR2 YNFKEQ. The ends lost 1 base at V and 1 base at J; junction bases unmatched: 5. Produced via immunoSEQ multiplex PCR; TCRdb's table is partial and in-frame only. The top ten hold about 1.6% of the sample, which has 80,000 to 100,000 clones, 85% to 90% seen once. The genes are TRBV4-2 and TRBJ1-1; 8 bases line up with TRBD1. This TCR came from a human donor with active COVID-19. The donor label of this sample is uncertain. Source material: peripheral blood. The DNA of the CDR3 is TGTGCCAGCAGCCAAGCCAGGGGGCGCGGGAACACTGAAGCTTTCTTT. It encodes CASSQARGRGNTEAFF.